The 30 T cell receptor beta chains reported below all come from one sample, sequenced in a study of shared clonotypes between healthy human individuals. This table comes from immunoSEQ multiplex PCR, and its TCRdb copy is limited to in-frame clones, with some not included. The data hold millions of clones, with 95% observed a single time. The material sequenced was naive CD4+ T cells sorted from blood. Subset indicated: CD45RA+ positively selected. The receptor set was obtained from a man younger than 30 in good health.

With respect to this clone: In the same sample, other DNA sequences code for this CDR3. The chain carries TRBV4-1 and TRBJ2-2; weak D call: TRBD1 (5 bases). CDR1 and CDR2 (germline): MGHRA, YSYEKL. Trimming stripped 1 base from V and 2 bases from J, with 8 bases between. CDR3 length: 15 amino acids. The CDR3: CASSQAGQNTGELFF. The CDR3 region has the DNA TGCGCCAGCAGCCAAGCTGGACAAAACACCGGGGAGCTGTTTTTT.

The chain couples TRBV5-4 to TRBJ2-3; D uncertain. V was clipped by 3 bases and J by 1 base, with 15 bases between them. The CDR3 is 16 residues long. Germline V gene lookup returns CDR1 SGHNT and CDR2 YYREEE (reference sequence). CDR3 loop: CASSSWISLGTDTQYF. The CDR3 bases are TGTGCCAGCAGCTCCTGGATCTCCCTGGGCACAGATACGCAGTATTTT. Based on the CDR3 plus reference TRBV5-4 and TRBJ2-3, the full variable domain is ETGVTQSPTHLIKTRGQQVTLRCSSQSGHNTVSWYQQALGQGPQFIFQYYREEENGRGNFPPRFSGLQFPNYSSELNVNALELDDSALYLCASSSWISLGTDTQYFGPGTRLTVL.

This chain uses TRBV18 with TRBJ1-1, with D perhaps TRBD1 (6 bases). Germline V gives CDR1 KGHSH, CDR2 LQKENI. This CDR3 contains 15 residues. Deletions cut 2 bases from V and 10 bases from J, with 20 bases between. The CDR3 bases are TGTGCCAGCTCACCAGCCCACACAGGGTTGGTAGGAGCTTTCTTT. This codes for CASSPAHTGLVGAFF.

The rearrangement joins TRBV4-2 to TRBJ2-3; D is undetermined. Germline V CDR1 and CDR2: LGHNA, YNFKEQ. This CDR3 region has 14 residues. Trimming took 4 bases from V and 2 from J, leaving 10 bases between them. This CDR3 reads CASSLDPSTDTQYF. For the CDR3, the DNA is TGTGCCAGCAGCCTAGACCCCTCCACAGATACGCAGTATTTT.

This CDR3 reads CASSFRQGDTQYF. The CDR3, as DNA: TGTGCCAGCAGTTTCCGCCAGGGAGATACGCAGTATTTT. The rearrangement joins TRBV27 to TRBJ2-3; possible D gene TRBD1, 5 bases. Germline V gene data show CDR1 as MNHEY and CDR2 as SMNVEV (reference sequence). The CDR3 runs to 13 residues. V lost 3 bases and J lost 5, with 9 bases in between.

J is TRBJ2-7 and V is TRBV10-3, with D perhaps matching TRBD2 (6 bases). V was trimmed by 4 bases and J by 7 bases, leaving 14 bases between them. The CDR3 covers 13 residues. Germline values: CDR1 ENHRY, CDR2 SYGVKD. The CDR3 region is CAISGTPAGEQYF. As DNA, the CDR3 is TGTGCCATCAGTGGGACACCGGCGGGGGAGCAGTACTTC.

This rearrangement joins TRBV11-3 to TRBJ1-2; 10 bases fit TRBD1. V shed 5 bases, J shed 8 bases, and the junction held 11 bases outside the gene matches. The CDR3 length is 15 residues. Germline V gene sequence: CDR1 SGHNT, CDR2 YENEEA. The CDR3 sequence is CASSQPGQGSLGYTF. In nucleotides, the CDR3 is TGTGCCAGCAGCCAGCCGGGACAGGGGTCATTGGGCTACACCTTC.

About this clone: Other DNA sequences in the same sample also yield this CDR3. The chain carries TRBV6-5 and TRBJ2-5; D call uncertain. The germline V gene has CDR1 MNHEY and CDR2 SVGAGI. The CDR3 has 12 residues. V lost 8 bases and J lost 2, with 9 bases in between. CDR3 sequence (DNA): TGTGCCAGCGGGCGAGCTCAAGAGACCCAGTACTTC. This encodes CASGRAQETQYF.

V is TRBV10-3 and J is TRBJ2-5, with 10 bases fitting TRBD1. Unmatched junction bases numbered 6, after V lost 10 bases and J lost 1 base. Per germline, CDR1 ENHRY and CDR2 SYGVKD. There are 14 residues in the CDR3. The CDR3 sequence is CATDRGRPQETQYF. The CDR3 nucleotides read TGTGCCACCGACAGGGGGCGTCCCCAAGAGACCCAGTACTTC.

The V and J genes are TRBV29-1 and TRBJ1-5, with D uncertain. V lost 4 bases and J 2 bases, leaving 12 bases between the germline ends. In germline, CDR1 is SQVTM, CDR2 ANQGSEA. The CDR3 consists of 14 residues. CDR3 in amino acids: CSVGEAGGNQPQHF. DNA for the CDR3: TGCAGCGTTGGGGAGGCAGGTGGCAATCAGCCCCAGCATTTT.

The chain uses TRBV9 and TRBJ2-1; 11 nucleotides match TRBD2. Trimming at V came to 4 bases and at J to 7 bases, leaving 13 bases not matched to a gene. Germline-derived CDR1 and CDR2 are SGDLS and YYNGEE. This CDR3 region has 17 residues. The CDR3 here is CASSQYGTSGPQNEQFF. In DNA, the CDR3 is TGTGCCAGCAGCCAGTACGGGACTAGCGGACCCCAAAATGAGCAGTTCTTC.

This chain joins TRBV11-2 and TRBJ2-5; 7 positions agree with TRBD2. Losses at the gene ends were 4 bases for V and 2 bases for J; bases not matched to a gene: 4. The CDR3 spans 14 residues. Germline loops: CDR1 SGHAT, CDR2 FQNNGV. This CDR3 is CASSSRTRQETQYF. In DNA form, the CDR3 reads TGTGCCAGCAGCTCCCGGACTAGGCAAGAGACCCAGTACTTC. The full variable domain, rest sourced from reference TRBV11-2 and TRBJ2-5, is EAGVAQSPRYKIIEKRQSVAFWCNPISGHATLYWYQQILGQGPKLLIQFQNNGVVDDSQLPKDRFSAERLKGVDSTLKIQPAKLEDSAVYLCASSSRTRQETQYFGPGTRLLVL.

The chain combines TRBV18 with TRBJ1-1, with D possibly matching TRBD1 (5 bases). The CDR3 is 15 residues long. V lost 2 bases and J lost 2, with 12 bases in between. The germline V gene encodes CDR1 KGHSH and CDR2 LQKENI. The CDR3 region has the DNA TGTGCCAGCTCACCAAGTCGGACACCTAACACTGAAGCTTTCTTT. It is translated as CASSPSRTPNTEAFF.

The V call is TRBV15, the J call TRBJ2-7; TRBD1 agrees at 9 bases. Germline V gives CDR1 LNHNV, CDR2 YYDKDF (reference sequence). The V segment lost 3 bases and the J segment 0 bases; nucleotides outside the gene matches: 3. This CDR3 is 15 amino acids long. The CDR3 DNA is TGTGCCACCAGCAGGGGGACAGGGAGCTCCTACGAGCAGTACTTC. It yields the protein CATSRGTGSSYEQYF.

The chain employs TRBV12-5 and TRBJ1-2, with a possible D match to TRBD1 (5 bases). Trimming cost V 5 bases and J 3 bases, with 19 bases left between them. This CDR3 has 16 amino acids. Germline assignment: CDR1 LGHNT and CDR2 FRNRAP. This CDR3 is CASGPSPLGAHYGYTF. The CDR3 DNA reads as TGTGCTAGTGGTCCCTCCCCGCTCGGGGCTCACTATGGCTACACCTTC. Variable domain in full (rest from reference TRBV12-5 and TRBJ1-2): DARVTQTPRHKVTEMGQEVTMRCQPILGHNTVFWYRQTMMQGLELLAYFRNRAPLDDSGMPKDRFSAEMPDATLATLKIQPSEPRDSAVYFCASGPSPLGAHYGYTFGSGTRLTVV.

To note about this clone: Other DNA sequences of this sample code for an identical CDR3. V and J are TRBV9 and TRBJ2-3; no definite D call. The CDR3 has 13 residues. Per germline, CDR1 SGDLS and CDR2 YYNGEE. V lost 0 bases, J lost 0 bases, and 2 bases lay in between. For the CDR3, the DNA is TGTGCCAGCAGCGTAGATAGCACAGATACGCAGTATTTT. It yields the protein CASSVDSTDTQYF.

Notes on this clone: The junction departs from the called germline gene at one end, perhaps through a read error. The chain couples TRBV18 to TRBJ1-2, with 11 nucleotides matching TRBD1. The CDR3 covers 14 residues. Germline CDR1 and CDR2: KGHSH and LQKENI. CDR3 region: CASSPDRDRGKVNF. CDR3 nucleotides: TGTGCCAGCTCACCAGACCGGGACAGGGGGAAGGTCAACTTC.

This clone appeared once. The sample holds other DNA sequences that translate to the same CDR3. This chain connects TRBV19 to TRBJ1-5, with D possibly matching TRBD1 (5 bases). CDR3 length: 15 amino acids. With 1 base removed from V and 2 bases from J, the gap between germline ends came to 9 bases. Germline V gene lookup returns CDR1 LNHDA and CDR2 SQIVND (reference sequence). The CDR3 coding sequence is TGTGCCAGTAGTATAGCCAGGGACGGCAATCAGCCCCAGCATTTT. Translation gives CASSIARDGNQPQHF. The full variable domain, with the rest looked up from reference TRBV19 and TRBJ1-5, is DGGITQSPKYLFRKEGQNVTLSCEQNLNHDAMYWYRQDPGQGLRLIYYSQIVNDFQKGDIAEGYSVSREKKESFPLTVTSAQKNPTAFYLCASSIARDGNQPQHFGDGTRLSIL.

The CDR3 is CASTPSGTAYEQYF. CDR3 bases: TGTGCCAGCACCCCAAGTGGGACAGCCTACGAGCAGTACTTC. The chain recombines TRBV7-9 with TRBJ2-7, with 7 bases that match TRBD1. The length of the CDR3 is 14 residues. Looked up from germline, CDR1 is SEHNR and CDR2 is FQNEAQ (reference sequence). V dropped 7 bases and J dropped 2; count of bases not matched to a gene: 8.

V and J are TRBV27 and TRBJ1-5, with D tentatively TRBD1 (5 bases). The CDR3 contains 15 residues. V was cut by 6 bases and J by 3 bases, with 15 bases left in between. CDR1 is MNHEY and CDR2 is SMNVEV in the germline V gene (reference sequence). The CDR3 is CASSSWGQNNQPQHF. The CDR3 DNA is TGTGCCAGCAGCTCTTGGGGCCAAAACAATCAGCCCCAGCATTTT.

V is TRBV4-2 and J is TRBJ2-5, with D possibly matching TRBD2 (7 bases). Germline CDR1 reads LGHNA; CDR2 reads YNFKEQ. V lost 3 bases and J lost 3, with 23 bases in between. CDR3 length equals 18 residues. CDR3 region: CASSQSRGGEATKETQYF. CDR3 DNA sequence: TGTGCCAGCAGCCAGTCCAGAGGGGGGGAGGCTACTAAAGAGACCCAGTACTTC.

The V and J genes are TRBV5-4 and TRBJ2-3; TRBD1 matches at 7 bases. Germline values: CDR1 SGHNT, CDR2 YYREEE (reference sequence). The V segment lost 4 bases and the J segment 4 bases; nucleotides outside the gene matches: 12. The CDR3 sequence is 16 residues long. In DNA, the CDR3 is TGTGCCAGCAGCCCCACAAGGGACAGAATTTCAGATACGCAGTATTTT. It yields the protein CASSPTRDRISDTQYF.

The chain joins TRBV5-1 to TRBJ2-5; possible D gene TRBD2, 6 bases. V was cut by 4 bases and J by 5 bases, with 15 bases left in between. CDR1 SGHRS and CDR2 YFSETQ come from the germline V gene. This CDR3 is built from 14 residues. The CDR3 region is CASSAGPDRETQYF. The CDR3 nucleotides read TGCGCCAGCAGCGCGGGGCCAGATCGGGAGACCCAGTACTTC.

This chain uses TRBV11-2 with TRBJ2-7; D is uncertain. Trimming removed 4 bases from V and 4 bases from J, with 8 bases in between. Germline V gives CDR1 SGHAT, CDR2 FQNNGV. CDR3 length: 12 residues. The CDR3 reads CASSYRSYEQYF. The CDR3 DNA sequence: TGTGCCAGCAGCTATCGTTCGTACGAGCAGTACTTC.

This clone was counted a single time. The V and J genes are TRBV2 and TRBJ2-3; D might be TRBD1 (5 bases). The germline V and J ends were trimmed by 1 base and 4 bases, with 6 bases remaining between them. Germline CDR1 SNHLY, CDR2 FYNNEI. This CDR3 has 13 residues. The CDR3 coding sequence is TGTGCCAGCAGTGAAGAGGGGTCAGATACGCAGTATTTT. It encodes CASSEEGSDTQYF.

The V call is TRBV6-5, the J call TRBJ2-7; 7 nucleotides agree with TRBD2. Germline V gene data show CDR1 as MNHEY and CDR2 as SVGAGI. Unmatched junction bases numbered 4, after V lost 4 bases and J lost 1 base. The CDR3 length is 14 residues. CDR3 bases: TGTGCCAGCAGTTTTCGAGCGGGGTCCTACGAGCAGTACTTC. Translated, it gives CASSFRAGSYEQYF.

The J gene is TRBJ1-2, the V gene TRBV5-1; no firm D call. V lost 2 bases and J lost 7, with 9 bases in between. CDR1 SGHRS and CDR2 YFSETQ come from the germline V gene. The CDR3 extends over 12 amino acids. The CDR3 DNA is TGCGCCAGCAGCTTACGGGGTTTTGGCTACACCTTC. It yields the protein CASSLRGFGYTF.

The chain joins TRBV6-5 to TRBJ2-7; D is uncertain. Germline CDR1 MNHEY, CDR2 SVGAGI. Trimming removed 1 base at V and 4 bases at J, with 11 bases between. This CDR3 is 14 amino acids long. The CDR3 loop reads CASSYYGLGYEQYF. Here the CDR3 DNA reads TGTGCCAGCAGTTACTACGGTTTAGGGTACGAGCAGTACTTC.

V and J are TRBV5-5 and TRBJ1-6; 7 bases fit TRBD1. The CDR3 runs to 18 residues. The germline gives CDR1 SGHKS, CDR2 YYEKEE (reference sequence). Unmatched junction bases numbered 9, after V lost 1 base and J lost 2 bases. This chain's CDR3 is CASSLRDSEHPYNSPLHF. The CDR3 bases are TGTGCCAGCAGCTTGAGGGACAGTGAACACCCCTATAATTCACCCCTCCACTTT.

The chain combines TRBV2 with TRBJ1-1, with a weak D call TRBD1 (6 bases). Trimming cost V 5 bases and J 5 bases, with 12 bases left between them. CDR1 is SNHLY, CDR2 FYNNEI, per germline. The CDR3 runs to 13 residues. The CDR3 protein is CASSQIQGTEAFF. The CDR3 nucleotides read TGTGCCAGCAGTCAGATTCAGGGGACTGAAGCTTTCTTT.